Listed below are T cell receptor beta chains from one sample, sequenced in a study of early T cells in non-severe SARS-CoV-2 infection. TCRdb re-called the 5' RACE reads through MiXCR, storing one row per CDR3 protein. Counted here are tens of thousands of distinct CDR3 sequences, 13% occurring once; the ten biggest clones make up about 5%. The specimen was whole blood. All receptors derive from an adult who was a healthcare worker with PCR-confirmed SARS-CoV-2 infection or an uninfected control (not recorded which). The CDR3 runs from the conserved cysteine through the conserved F or W. A D gene is named only where the DNA matches it firmly. Part of the rows lack a size; the others show once, few, many or a class for expanded clones.

abundance: many
v_gene: TRBV2
d_gene: NA
j_gene: TRBJ2-7
CDR3nt: TGTGCCAGCAGTGAAGCGAGACAAATGGGGGAGCAGTACTTC
CDR3aa: CASSEARQMGEQYF

abundance: few
v_gene: TRBV7-9
d_gene: NA
j_gene: TRBJ2-3
CDR3nt: TGTGCCAGCAGCTTAGTCCGGGGAGATACGCAGTATTTT
CDR3aa: CASSLVRGDTQYF

abundance: many
v_gene: TRBV7-6
d_gene: TRBD2
j_gene: TRBJ2-3
CDR3nt: TGTGCCAGCAGCTTAGGGGCTAGCGGGGGAGTCAGCACAGATACGCAGTATTTT
CDR3aa: CASSLGASGGVSTDTQYF

abundance: few
v_gene: TRBV27
d_gene: NA
j_gene: TRBJ1-1
CDR3nt: TGTGCCAGCAACCCCCCGGGGGGTGAAGCTTTCTTT
CDR3aa: CASNPPGGEAFF

abundance: few
v_gene: TRBV7-9
d_gene: NA
j_gene: TRBJ1-1
CDR3nt: TGTGCCAGCAGCTCCGCGGGAGGGGTTGAAGCTTTCTTT
CDR3aa: CASSSAGGVEAFF

abundance: NA
v_gene: TRBV20-1
d_gene: NA
j_gene: TRBJ2-7
CDR3nt: TGCAGTGCTAGAGATCCCCCTAGCGTAGCATTC
CDR3aa: CSARDPPSVAF

abundance: many
v_gene: TRBV2
d_gene: TRBD2
j_gene: TRBJ2-1
CDR3nt: TGTGCCAGCAGCGGACTAGCGGGAGAAGATGAGCAGTTCTTC
CDR3aa: CASSGLAGEDEQFF

abundance: many
v_gene: TRBV7-6
d_gene: TRBD2
j_gene: TRBJ2-7
CDR3nt: TGTGCCAGCAGCTGGACTAGCGGGGCCTCAACCTACCCTTCCGAGCAGTACTTC
CDR3aa: CASSWTSGASTYPSEQYF

abundance: many
v_gene: TRBV27
d_gene: TRBD1
j_gene: TRBJ1-5
CDR3nt: TGTGCCAGCAGGATGGGACAGGGAGGCAATCAGCCCCAGCATTTT
CDR3aa: CASRMGQGGNQPQHF

abundance: many
v_gene: TRBV7-9
d_gene: NA
j_gene: TRBJ2-3
CDR3nt: TGTGCCAGCATACACAGGGTGGGGTCGATAGATACGCAGTATTTT
CDR3aa: CASIHRVGSIDTQYF

abundance: many
v_gene: TRBV14
d_gene: TRBD2
j_gene: TRBJ2-5
CDR3nt: TGTGCCAGCAGCCAAGAGGGGGGACTAGTCGGCCAAGAGACCCAGTACTTC
CDR3aa: CASSQEGGLVGQETQYF

abundance: many
v_gene: TRBV12-3/TRBV12-4
d_gene: TRBD2
j_gene: TRBJ2-1
CDR3nt: TGTGCCAGCAGTTTAACTAGCGGGGGCCTGAATGAGCAGTTCTTC
CDR3aa: CASSLTSGGLNEQFF

abundance: many
v_gene: TRBV24-1
d_gene: NA
j_gene: TRBJ1-2
CDR3nt: TGTGCCACCAGTGGGGCTGGTGGAAACGGCTACACCTTC
CDR3aa: CATSGAGGNGYTF

abundance: NA
v_gene: TRBV5-1
d_gene: NA
j_gene: TRBJ1-1
CDR3nt: TGCGCCAGCAGCTTGGATCTCCGGAGTCCAGGGAGGAACACTGAAGCTTTCTTT
CDR3aa: CASSLDLRSPGRNTEAFF

abundance: many
v_gene: TRBV20-1
d_gene: NA
j_gene: TRBJ2-5
CDR3nt: TGCAGTGCTAGAGTAGTCGACTACTCGTACCAAGAGACCCAGTACTTC
CDR3aa: CSARVVDYSYQETQYF

abundance: many
v_gene: TRBV3-1
d_gene: NA
j_gene: TRBJ2-7
CDR3nt: TGTGCCAGCAGCCAAGTGTATGGGTCCTACGAGCAGTACTTC
CDR3aa: CASSQVYGSYEQYF

abundance: many
v_gene: TRBV5-1
d_gene: TRBD1
j_gene: TRBJ2-5
CDR3nt: TGCGCCAGCAGCGGGACAGGGGGATCAGTCCAAGAGACCCAGTACTTC
CDR3aa: CASSGTGGSVQETQYF